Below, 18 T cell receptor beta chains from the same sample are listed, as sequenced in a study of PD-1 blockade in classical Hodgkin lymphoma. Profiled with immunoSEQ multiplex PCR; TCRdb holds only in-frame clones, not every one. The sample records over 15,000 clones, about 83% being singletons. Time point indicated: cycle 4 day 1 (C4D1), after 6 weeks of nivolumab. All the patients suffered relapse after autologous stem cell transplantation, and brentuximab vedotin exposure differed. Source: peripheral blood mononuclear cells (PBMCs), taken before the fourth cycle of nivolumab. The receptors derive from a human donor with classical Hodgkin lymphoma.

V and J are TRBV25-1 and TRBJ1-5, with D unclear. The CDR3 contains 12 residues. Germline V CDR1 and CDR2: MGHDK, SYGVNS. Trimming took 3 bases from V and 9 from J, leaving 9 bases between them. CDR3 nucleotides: TGTGCCAGCAGTGACGGACTGCGGCCCCAGCATTTT. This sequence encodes CASSDGLRPQHF.

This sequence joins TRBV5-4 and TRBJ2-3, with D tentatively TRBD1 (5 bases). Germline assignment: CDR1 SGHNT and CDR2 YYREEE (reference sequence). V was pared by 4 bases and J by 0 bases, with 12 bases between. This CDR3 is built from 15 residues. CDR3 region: CASSVRGTSTDTQYF. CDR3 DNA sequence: TGTGCCAGCAGCGTAAGGGGTACTAGCACAGATACGCAGTATTTT. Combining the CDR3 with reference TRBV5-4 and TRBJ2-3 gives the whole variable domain ETGVTQSPTHLIKTRGQQVTLRCSSQSGHNTVSWYQQALGQGPQFIFQYYREEENGRGNFPPRFSGLQFPNYSSELNVNALELDDSALYLCASSVRGTSTDTQYFGPGTRLTVL.

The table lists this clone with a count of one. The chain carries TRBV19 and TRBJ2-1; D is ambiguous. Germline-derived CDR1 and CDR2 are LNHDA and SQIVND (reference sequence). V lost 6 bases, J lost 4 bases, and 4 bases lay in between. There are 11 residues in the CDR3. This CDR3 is CASRGYNEQFF. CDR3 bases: TGTGCCAGTAGGGGGTACAATGAGCAGTTCTTC.

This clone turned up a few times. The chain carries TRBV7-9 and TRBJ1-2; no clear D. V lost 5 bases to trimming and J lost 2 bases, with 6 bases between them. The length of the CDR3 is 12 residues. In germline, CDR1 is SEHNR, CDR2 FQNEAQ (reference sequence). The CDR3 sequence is CASSRRNYGYTF. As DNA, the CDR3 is TGTGCCAGCAGCAGGAGGAACTATGGCTACACCTTC.

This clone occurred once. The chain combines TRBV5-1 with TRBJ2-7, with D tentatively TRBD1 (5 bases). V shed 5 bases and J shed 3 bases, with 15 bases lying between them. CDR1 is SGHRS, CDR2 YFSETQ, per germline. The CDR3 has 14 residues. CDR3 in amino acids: CASSYDRPGYEQYF. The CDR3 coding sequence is TGCGCCAGCAGTTATGACAGACCCGGCTACGAGCAGTACTTC.

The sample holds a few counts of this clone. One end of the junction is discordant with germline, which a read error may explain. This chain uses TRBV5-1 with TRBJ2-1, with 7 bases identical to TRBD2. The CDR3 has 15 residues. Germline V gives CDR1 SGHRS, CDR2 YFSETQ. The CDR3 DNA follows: TGCGCCAGCACCTTGGCGGGGGTTTCCTACAATGAGCAGTTCTTC. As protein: CASTLAGVSYNEQFF.

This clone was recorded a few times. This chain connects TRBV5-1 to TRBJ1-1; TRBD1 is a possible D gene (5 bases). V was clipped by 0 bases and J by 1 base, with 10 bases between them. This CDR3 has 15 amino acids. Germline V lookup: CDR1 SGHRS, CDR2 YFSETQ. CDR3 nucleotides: TGCGCCAGCAGCTTGGACGGGGGTGAGAACACTGAAGCTTTCTTT. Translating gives CASSLDGGENTEAFF.

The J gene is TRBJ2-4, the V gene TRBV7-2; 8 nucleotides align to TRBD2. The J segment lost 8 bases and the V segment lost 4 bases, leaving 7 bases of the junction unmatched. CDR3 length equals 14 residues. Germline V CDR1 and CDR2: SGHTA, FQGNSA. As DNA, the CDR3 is TGTGCCAGCAGCTACACTAGCGGCGGGGACATTCAGTACTTC. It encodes CASSYTSGGDIQYF.

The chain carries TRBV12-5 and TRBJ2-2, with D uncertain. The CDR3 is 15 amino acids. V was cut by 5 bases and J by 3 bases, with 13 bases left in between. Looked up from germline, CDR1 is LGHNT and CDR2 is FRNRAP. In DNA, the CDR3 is TGTGCTAGTGGTCCTGGGTCCGGTTACACCGGGGAGCTGTTTTTT. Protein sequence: CASGPGSGYTGELFF.

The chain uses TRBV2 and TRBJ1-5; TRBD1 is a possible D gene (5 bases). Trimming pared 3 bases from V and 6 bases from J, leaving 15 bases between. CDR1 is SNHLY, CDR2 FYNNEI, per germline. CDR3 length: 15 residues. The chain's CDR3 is CASSDAGTALQPQHF. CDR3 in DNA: TGTGCCAGCAGTGACGCAGGGACTGCCCTTCAGCCCCAGCATTTT.

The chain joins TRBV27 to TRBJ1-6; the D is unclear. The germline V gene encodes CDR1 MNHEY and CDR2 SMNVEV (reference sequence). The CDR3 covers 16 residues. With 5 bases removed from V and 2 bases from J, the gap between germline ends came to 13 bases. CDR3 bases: TGTGCCAGCAGTCAATCGGGAGTTACCTATAATTCACCCCTCCACTTT. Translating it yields CASSQSGVTYNSPLHF.

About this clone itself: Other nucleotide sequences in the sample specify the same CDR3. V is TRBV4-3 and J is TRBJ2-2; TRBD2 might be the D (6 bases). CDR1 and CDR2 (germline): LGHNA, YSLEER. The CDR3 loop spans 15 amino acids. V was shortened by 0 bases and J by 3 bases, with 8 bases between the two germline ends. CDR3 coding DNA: TGCGCCAGCAGCCAAGAGGAGGGGTACACCGGGGAGCTGTTTTTT. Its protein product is CASSQEEGYTGELFF.

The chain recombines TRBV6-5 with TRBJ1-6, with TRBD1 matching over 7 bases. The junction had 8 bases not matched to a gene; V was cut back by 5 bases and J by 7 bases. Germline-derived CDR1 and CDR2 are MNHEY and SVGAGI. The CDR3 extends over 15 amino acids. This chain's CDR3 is CASSPRQGPNSPLHF. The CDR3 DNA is TGTGCCAGCAGTCCCCGACAGGGCCCCAATTCACCCCTCCACTTT.

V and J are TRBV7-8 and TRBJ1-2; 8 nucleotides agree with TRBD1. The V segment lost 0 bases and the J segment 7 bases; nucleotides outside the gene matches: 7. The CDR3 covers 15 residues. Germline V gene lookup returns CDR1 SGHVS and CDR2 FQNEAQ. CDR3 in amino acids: CASSLAGTTGGGYTF. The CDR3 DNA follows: TGTGCCAGCAGCTTAGCGGGGACCACAGGGGGTGGCTACACCTTC.

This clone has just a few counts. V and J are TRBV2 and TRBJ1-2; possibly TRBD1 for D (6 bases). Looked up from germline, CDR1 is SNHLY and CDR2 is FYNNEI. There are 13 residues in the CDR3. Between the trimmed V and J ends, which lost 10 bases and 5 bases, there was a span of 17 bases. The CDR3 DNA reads TGTGCCACCGATTTACAGGGCGGGTATGGCTACACCTTC. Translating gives CATDLQGGYGYTF.

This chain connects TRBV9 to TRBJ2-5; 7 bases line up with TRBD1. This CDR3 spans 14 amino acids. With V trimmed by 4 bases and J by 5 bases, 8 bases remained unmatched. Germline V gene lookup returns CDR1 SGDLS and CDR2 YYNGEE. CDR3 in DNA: TGTGCCAGCAGCTTACGAGGGGGCTTGGAGACCCAGTACTTC. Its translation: CASSLRGGLETQYF. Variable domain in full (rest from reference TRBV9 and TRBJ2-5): DSGVTQTPKHLITATGQRVTLRCSPRSGDLSVYWYQQSLDQGLQFLIQYYNGEERAKGNILERFSAQQFPDLHSELNLSSLELGDSALYFCASSLRGGLETQYFGPGTRLLVL.

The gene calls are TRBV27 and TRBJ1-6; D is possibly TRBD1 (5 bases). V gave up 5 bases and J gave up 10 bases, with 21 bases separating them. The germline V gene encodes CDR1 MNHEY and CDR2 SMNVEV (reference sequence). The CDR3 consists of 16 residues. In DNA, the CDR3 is TGTGCCAGCAGTCTGAGGGGAGGGACGGGTCGATCACCCCTCCACTTT. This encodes CASSLRGGTGRSPLHF.

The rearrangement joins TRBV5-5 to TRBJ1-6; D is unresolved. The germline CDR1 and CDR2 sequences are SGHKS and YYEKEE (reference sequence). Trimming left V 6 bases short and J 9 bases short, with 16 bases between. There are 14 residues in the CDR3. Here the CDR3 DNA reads TGTGCCAGCACCGGCCTTAGCTCGGGTTCACCCCTCCACTTT. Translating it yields CASTGLSSGSPLHF.